A selection of T cell receptor beta chains follows, all from one sample in a study of tumor and adjacent non-tumor tissue in lung cancer. TCRdb redid the calling of the multiplex PCR reads with MiXCR, one entry per CDR3 protein. Of 85,000 to 100,000 distinct CDR3 sequences detected, roughly 70% appear once; the ten largest clones hold 18%. Sequencing was performed on lung tumor tissue. These receptors all come from a man aged 60 to 75 with non-small cell lung cancer. The CDR3 runs from the conserved cysteine through the conserved F or W. Fields, in order: clone size, V gene, J gene, D gene, CDR3 protein, CDR3 DNA. A D gene is named only where the DNA matches it firmly. A row's size may be missing; if present it is once, few, many or a size class.

medium-sized	TRBV11-3	TRBJ2-7	.	CASSSLGAPYEQYF	TGTGCCAGCAGCTCTCTAGGGGCCCCCTACGAGCAGTACTTC
.	TRBV5-1	TRBJ2-3	.	CASSSTPGIEQPQYF	TGCGCCAGCAGCTCCACCCCAGGGATAGAGCAGCCCCAGTATTTT
many	TRBV30	TRBJ2-2	TRBD1	CAWSVQGASGELFF	TGTGCCTGGAGTGTCCAGGGGGCTAGCGGGGAGCTGTTTTTT
.	TRBV12-3/TRBV12-4	TRBJ2-6	.	CASGSGTSVSGANVLTF	TGTGCCAGCGGTTCTGGGACTTCTGTCTCCGGGGCCAACGTCCTGACTTTC
.	TRBV6-1	TRBJ2-1	.	CASSLDHPSSYNEQFF	TGTGCCAGCAGTCTAGACCATCCTAGCTCCTATAATGAGCAGTTCTTC
.	TRBV7-9	TRBJ1-3	.	CASSAETTGNTIYF	TGTGCCAGCAGCGCCGAGACAACTGGTAACACCATATATTTT
.	TRBV7-9	TRBJ2-5	TRBD2	CASSLSSGGETQYF	TGTGCCAGCAGCTTAAGTAGCGGGGGTGAGACCCAGTACTTC
many	TRBV12-5	TRBJ1-1	.	CASGRTETEAFF	TGTGCTAGTGGGAGGACAGAAACTGAAGCTTTCTTT
many	TRBV19	TRBJ2-7	.	CASSFGVHYEQYF	TGTGCCAGTAGTTTCGGGGTCCACTACGAGCAGTACTTC
once	TRBV24-1	TRBJ2-3	TRBD1	CATSDPIPGQGTDTQYF	TGTGCCACCAGTGATCCCATTCCGGGACAGGGTACAGATACGCAGTATTTT
few	TRBV29-1	TRBJ2-7	.	CSLAIEPYEQYF	TGCAGCCTTGCTATAGAGCCCTACGAGCAGTATTTC
.	TRBV6-6	TRBJ1-4	.	CGSSYLQEDISFEKLFF	TGTGGCAGCAGTTACCTGCAGGAAGATATAAGTTTTGAAAAACTGTTTTTT
many	TRBV5-4	TRBJ2-1	.	CASSLAGLSYNEQFF	TGTGCCAGCAGCCTGGCAGGGCTCTCCTACAATGAGCAGTTCTTC
.	TRBV6-5	TRBJ1-1	.	CASRSTWNRAFF	TGTGCCAGCAGGTCGACATGGAACAGAGCTTTCTTT
once	TRBV6-1	TRBJ2-6	.	CASGHSGANVLTF	TGTGCCAGCGGGCACTCTGGGGCCAACGTCCTGACTTTC
.	TRBV11-1	TRBJ2-2	.	CASRFGKTWELFF	TGTGCCAGCAGATTTGGAAAGACCTGGGAGCTGTTTTTT
once	TRBV20-1	TRBJ2-3	.	CSARREEAGNQPQYF	TGCAGTGCTAGAAGGGAAGAGGCTGGCAATCAGCCCCAGTATTTT
few	TRBV4-2	TRBJ2-7	TRBD2	CASSQVGAGGLECERYF	TGTGCCAGCAGCCAAGTTGGAGCGGGAGGGCTGGAGTGCGAGCGGTACTTC
many	TRBV6-2/TRBV6-3	TRBJ1-5	TRBD1	CASSSGTGGWSNQPQHF	TGTGCCAGCAGTTCCGGGACAGGGGGATGGTCTAATCAGCCCCAGCATTTT
once	TRBV20-1	TRBJ1-5	.	CSVRGRQPDQPQHF	TGCAGTGTTAGGGGCCGGCAGCCCGATCAGCCCCAGCATTTT
once	TRBV7-3	TRBJ2-1	.	CASSLTRVASEQLF	TGTGCTAGCAGCTTAACGAGGGTTGCGAGTGAGCAGCTCTTC
.	TRBV11-2	TRBJ2-7	.	CANSFGFHEQYF	TGTGCCAACAGTTTCGGGTTCCACGAGCAGTATTTC
.	TRBV11-3	TRBJ2-5	.	CASSLESGTFGETQYF	TGTGCCAGCAGCTTAGAGAGCGGGACATTCGGAGAGACCCAGTATTTC
.	TRBV29-1	TRBJ2-5	TRBD2	CSLDVAGVRETQYF	TGCAGCCTTGACGTAGCGGGAGTCAGAGAGACCCAATACTTC
.	TRBV20-1	TRBJ2-3	.	CSASLADLLGDTQYF	TGCAGTGCTTCCTTGGCGGACCTCCTCGGGGATACGCAGTATTTT
.	TRBV11-1	TRBJ2-1	.	CAGSLRGTSGKNGQFF	TGTGCCGGCAGCCTCAGGGGGACAAGCGGGAAAAATGGGCAGTTCTTC
.	TRBV2	TRBJ2-7	.	CASRARRASYEQYF	TGTGCCAGCAGAGCTAGACGTGCCTCCTACGAGCAGTACTTC
.	TRBV11-3	TRBJ2-2	.	CASSPLRGPGELSF	TGTGCCAGCAGCCCCCTAAGGGGCCCCGGGGAGCTGTCTTTT
once	TRBV20-1	TRBJ1-1	.	CSAHPAEMNTEAFF	TGCAGTGCTCACCCGGCCGAAATGAACACTGAAGCTTTCTTT
.	TRBV6-2/TRBV6-3	TRBJ2-1	TRBD2	CACTTPIIAGDNGQSF	TGTGCCTGCACCACCCCGATAATAGCGGGGGACAATGGGCAGTCCTTC
.	TRBV29-1	TRBJ2-2	.	CGVEFPLEPGELFF	TGCGGCGTTGAATTCCCACTCGAACCCGGGGAGCTGTTTTTT
.	TRBV18	TRBJ2-2	TRBD2	CTSSPPSGGFTGELFF	TGTACCAGCTCACCACCGAGCGGGGGATTCACCGGGGAGCTGTTTTTT
.	TRBV4-1	TRBJ2-5	TRBD1	CASSQERDRSDAQYF	TGCGCCAGCAGCCAAGAGAGGGACAGGAGTGATGCCCAGTACTTC
few	TRBV7-9	TRBJ1-5	.	CASSPRDSNQPQHF	TGTGCCAGCAGCCCCAGGGATAGCAATCAGCCCCAGCATTTT
few	TRBV20-1	TRBJ1-4	.	CSAVKNEKLFF	TGCAGTGCAGTCAAGAATGAAAAACTGTTTTTT
.	TRBV11-2	TRBJ2-7	TRBD1	CASNLVLGQGSYEQYF	TGTGCCAGCAACTTAGTCCTCGGACAGGGAAGCTACGAGCAATACTTC
.	TRBV29-1	TRBJ2-5	TRBD1	CNVRRQGAFETQYF	TGCAACGTTAGGAGACAGGGGGCCTTTGAGACCCAGTACTTC
.	TRBV29-1	TRBJ2-1	TRBD2	CSIAGTSANEQFF	TGTAGCATCGCCGGGACTAGCGCCAATGAGCAGTTCTTC
.	TRBV6-5	TRBJ1-2	TRBD1	CASSRDRAYLYTF	TGTGCCAGCAGCCGGGACAGGGCCTATCTCTACACCTTC
.	TRBV11-3	TRBJ1-2	.	CASSLVSGGDYDYTF	TGTGCCAGCAGCTTAGTGTCGGGGGGCGACTACGACTACACCTTC
.	TRBV7-9	TRBJ1-2	.	CASSLDAPEGYGYTF	TGTGCCAGCAGCTTGGACGCCCCCGAGGGCTATGGCTACACCTTC
.	TRBV11-3	TRBJ2-6	.	CASSQQGSGSNVLTF	TGTGCCAGCAGCCAACAGGGCTCTGGGTCCAACGTCCTGACATTC
.	TRBV5-1	TRBJ2-5	.	CDSSLRAGETQYF	TGCGACAGCAGCTTGAGGGCTGGCGAGACTCAGTACTTC
once	TRBV4-3	TRBJ2-1	TRBD2	CASCQDGTSAYNEQFF	TGCGCCAGCTGCCAAGATGGGACTAGCGCATACAATGAGCAGTTCTTC
few	TRBV11-3	TRBJ2-3	TRBD2	CASSPGGPADTQYF	TGTGCCAGCAGCCCGGGGGGGCCCGCAGATACGCAGTATTTT
many	TRBV20-1	TRBJ2-3	TRBD1	CSASPRDRGADTQYF	TGCAGTGCTAGTCCCCGGGACAGGGGTGCAGATACGCAGTATTTT
.	TRBV12-3/TRBV12-4	TRBJ2-6	TRBD2	CASSLGGFGTKVLTF	TGTGCCAGCAGTTTGGGAGGGTTTGGGACCAAAGTCCTGACTTTC